This entry is about one T cell receptor beta chain. The antigen is unknown. A junction boundary mismatches the germline segment, possibly from a read error. This sample's RNA came from whole unsorted tissue. The normal lung tissue was taken more than 3 cm from the tumor edge. Germline CDR1 and CDR2: SGHRS and YFSETQ. CDR3 length equals 12 residues. These data belong to a study of tumor and adjacent non-tumor tissue in lung cancer. Study observations and caveats: Shorter survival was associated with higher TCR diversity in tumors.

The library came from three nested PCR rounds adapted from ARM-PCR protocols. TCRdb ran MiXCR on the multiplex PCR reads and lists one entry per CDR3 protein. The profile shows over 80,000 distinct CDR3 sequences, roughly 78% of them singletons. This rearrangement joins TRBV5-1 to TRBJ2-1; D is perhaps TRBD1 (6 bases). The specimen was distant non-tumor lung tissue. This TCR derives from a man between 60 and 75 years old with small cell lung cancer. The CDR3 DNA follows: TGCGCCAGCAGCTCCGGACCAGGGGAGCGGTCCTTC. As protein: CASSSGPGERSF. The full variable domain, completed using reference TRBV5-1 and TRBJ2-1, is KAGVTQTPRYLIKTRGQQVTLSCSPISGHRSVSWYQQTPGQGLQFLFEYFSETQRNKGNFPGRFSGRQFSNSRSEMNVSTLELGDSALYLCASSSGPGERSFGPGTRLTVL.